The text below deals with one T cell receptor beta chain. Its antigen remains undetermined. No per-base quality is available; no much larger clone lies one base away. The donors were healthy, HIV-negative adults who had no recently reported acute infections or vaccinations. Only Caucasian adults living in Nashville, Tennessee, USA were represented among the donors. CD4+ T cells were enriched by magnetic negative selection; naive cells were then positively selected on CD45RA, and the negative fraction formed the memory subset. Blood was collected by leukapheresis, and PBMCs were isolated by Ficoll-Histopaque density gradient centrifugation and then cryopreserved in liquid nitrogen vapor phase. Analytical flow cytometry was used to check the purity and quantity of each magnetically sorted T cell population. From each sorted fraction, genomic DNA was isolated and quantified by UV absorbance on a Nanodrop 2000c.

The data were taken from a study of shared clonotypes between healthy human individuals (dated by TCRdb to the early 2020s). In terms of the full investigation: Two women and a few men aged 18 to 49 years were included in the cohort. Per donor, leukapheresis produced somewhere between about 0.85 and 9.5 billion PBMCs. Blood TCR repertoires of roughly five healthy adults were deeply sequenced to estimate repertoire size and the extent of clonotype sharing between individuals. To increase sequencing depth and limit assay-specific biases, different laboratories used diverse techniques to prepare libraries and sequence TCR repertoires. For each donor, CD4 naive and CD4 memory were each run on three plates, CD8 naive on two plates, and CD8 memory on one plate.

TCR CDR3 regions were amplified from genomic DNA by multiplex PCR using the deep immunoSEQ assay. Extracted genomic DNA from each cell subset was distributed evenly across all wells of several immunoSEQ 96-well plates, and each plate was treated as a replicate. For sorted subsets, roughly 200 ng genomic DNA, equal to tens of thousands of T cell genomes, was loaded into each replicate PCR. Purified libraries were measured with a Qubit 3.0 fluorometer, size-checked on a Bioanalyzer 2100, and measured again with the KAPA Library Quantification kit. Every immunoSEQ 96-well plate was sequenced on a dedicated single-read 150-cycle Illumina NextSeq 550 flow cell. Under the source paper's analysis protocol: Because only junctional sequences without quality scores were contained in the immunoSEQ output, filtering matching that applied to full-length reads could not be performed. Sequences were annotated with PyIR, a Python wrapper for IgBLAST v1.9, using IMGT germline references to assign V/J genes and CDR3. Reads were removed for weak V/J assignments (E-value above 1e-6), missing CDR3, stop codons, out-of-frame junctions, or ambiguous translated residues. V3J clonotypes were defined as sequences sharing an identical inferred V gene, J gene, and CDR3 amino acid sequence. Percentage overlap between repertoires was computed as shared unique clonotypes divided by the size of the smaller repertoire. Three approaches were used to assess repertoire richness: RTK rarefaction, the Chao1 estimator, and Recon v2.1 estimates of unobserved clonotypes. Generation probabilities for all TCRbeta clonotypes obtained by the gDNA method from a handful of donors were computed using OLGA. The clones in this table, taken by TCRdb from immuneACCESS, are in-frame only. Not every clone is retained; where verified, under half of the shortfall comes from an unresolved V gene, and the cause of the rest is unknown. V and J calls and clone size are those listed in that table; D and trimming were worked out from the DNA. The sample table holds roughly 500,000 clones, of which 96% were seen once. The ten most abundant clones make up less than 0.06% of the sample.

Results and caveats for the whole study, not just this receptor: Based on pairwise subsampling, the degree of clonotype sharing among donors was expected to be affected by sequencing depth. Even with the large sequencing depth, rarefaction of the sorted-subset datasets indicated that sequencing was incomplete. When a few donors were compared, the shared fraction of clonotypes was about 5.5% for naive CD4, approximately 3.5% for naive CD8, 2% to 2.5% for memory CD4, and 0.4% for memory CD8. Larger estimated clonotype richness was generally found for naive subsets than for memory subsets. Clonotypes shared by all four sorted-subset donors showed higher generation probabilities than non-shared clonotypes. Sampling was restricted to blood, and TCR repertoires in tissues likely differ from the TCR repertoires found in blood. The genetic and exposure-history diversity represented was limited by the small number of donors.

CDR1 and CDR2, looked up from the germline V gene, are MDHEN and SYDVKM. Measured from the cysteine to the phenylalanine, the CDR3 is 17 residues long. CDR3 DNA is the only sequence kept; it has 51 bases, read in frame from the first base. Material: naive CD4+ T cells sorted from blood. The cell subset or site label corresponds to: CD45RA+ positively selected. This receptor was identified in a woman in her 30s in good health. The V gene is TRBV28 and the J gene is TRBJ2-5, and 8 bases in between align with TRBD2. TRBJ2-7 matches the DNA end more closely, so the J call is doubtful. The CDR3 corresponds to CASSSGWREDPLHEQYF. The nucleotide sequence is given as TGTGCCAGCAGTTCAGGGTGGCGGGAGGATCCTCTCCACGAGCAGTACTTC.